This T cell receptor (beta chain) is drawn from a study of OX40 agonist ivuxolimab in advanced cancers. Trimming took 3 bases from V and 7 from J; bases not matched to a gene: 8. From germline, CDR1 is LNHDA and CDR2 SQIVND (reference sequence). This CDR3 is built from 15 residues. TCRdb's copy holds only in-frame clones and misses some; the assay was immunoSEQ multiplex PCR. The sample includes fewer than 80,000 clones, roughly 86% of them seen just once. The specimen comprised CD4+ or CD8+ T cells sorted from blood, sampled in a trial of the OX40 agonist ivuxolimab. V usage is TRBV19 and J usage is TRBJ1-2, with 10 bases that match TRBD1. This receptor was obtained from an adult with an advanced solid tumor such as melanoma, head and neck, liver or kidney cancer. The CDR3 region is CASSMVRQGAGGYTF. The CDR3 bases are TGTGCCAGTAGTATGGTGCGACAGGGGGCGGGTGGCTACACCTTC.